This TCR beta chain derives from a study of CXCR3-negative and CXCR3-positive naive CD8 T cells. CDR1 and CDR2 (germline): SQVTM, ANQGSEA. The length of the CDR3 is 12 residues. General observations from the study: More hydrophobic TRB CDR3s occurred in CXCR3-positive than in CXCR3-negative naive cells.

About this clonotype: The target antigen is unknown.

All TRB cDNA libraries came from 5' RACE performed with UMI labels. TCRdb re-called the 5' RACE reads and shows each CDR3 protein once, DNA omitted. Listed are under 110,000 distinct CDR3 sequences; roughly 0.38% falls within the top ten. The chain has TRBV29-1 and TRBJ2-5; TCRdb's D call of TRBD1 is untestable without DNA. The clonotype was recovered from a human donor in good health. Some clones in this sample may be carry-over from other donors' samples. Input material: naive CXCR3+ CD8+ T cells from blood. Subset described: CD45RO-CCR7+CD27+CD95- naive CD8+ T cells expressing CXCR3 (TNR3+). The CDR3 is CSVGGGKETQYF.